These T cell receptor beta chains were read from a single sample in a study of blood T cell repertoires in COVID-19. Produced via immunoSEQ multiplex PCR; TCRdb's table is partial and in-frame only. Among about 240,000 clones listed, roughly 80% were seen once. Sequencing was done on a sample of peripheral blood. These receptor sequences come from an elderly woman with acute or convalescent COVID-19. Each CDR3 is given with its conserved first and last residue. The D gene is left open where the match is weak. Rows may omit the clone size; those that give it use once, few, many or a size class.

>TRBJ1-5|-|-|TRBV19
TGTGCCAGTAGTATAGAGCAGTGGCGGAATCAGCCCCAGCATTTT
CASSIEQWRNQPQHF
>TRBJ1-2|-|-|TRBV20-1
TGCAGCGCTAGTGGGGTCGCAGGGACTAACTATGGCTACACCTTC
CSASGVAGTNYGYTF
>TRBJ2-3|-|TRBD2|TRBV4-2
TGTGCCAGCAGCCCCACCTCGGGGGGATTGACAGATACGCAGTATTTT
CASSPTSGGLTDTQYF
>TRBJ2-1|-|TRBD2|TRBV5-1
TGCGCCAGCAGCTTGGCTAGCGGGGGCCACTACAATGAGCAGTTCTTC
CASSLASGGHYNEQFF
>TRBJ2-1|-|TRBD2|TRBV7-2
TGTGCCAGCAGCCCACGGGCGGGGGATGAGCAGTTCTTC
CASSPRAGDEQFF
>TRBJ1-3|-|-|TRBV2
TGTGCCAGCGGGAAACTTCAGGGTTCCGCTGGAAACACCATATATTTT
CASGKLQGSAGNTIYF
>TRBJ2-7|-|TRBD1|TRBV20-1
TGCAGTGCTAGTGACGGACAGGGGATGTGGTACGAGCAGTACTTC
CSASDGQGMWYEQYF
>TRBJ2-1|-|TRBD2|TRBV5-6
TGTGCCAGCAGCCCGACTAGCGGAAGCTCCTACAATGAGCAGTTCTTC
CASSPTSGSSYNEQFF
>TRBJ2-2|once|TRBD1|TRBV5-1
TGCGCCAGTCAGAGGGGACAGGCTCACACCGGGGAGCTGTTTTTT
CASQRGQAHTGELFF
>TRBJ1-2|-|-|TRBV27
TGTGCCAGCAGTTTGGGGCCGACGCCCGGCTATGGCTACACCTTC
CASSLGPTPGYGYTF
>TRBJ2-2|-|TRBD1|TRBV10-2
TGCGCCAGCAGAGACAGGGGGCGAAATGCCGGGGAGCTGTTTTTT
CASRDRGRNAGELFF
>TRBJ2-1|-|TRBD1|TRBV6-8
TGTGCCAGCAGTTCCCCCGACAGGGGGCTTTACAATGAGCAGTTCTTC
CASSSPDRGLYNEQFF
>TRBJ2-1|-|TRBD2|TRBV6-2/TRBV6-3
TGTGCCAGCAGTCCGAGCGGGGGGCGTGACAATGAGCAGTTCTTC
CASSPSGGRDNEQFF
>TRBJ2-5|-|TRBD1|TRBV2
TGTGCCACCCAAGGGGACAGGGTCGGCCAAGAGACCCAGTACTTC
CATQGDRVGQETQYF
>TRBJ2-7|-|TRBD1|TRBV18
TGTGCCAGCTCACCGGTGACCGGGACAGGGATTTACGAGCAGTACTTC
CASSPVTGTGIYEQYF
>TRBJ1-6|-|TRBD1|TRBV5-1
TGCGCCAGCAGCTTGGAGGGGGCTTATAATTCACCCCTCCACTTT
CASSLEGAYNSPLHF
>TRBJ2-5|-|TRBD1|TRBV6-6
TGTGCCAGCAGCCTTATGGACAGGAAGGAGACCCAGTACTTC
CASSLMDRKETQYF
>TRBJ1-2|-|TRBD1|TRBV18
TGTGCCAGCTCACCACCGAGGACAGGGGGCGACTATGGCTACACCTTC
CASSPPRTGGDYGYTF
>TRBJ2-1|-|TRBD2|TRBV6-5
TGTGCCAGCAGTCGTAGCGGGCCTTACAATGAGCAGTTCTTC
CASSRSGPYNEQFF
>TRBJ1-1|-|-|TRBV19
TGTGCCAGTAGTCCCAGGAACAGCGGAGTCACTGAAGCTTTCTTT
CASSPRNSGVTEAFF
>TRBJ1-1|-|-|TRBV2
TGTGCCAGCAGTCCACAGGGCTCGAACACTGAAGCTTTCTTT
CASSPQGSNTEAFF
>TRBJ2-3|-|TRBD2|TRBV11-2
TGTGCCAGCATCCCGGGAGGGAGCACAGATACGCAGTATTTT
CASIPGGSTDTQYF
>TRBJ1-1|few|-|TRBV28
TGTGCCAGCAGTTTCCGGAGGAACACTGAAGCTTTCTTT
CASSFRRNTEAFF
>TRBJ1-1|once|-|TRBV5-1
TGCGCCAGCGCAGGGAAGGTTGACACTGAAGCTTTCTTT
CASAGKVDTEAFF
>TRBJ2-7|-|-|TRBV30
TGTGCCTGGATGCGGGACGGCTTGGCGCAGTACTTC
CAWMRDGLAQYF
>TRBJ1-6|-|TRBD1|TRBV5-1
TGCGCCAGCAGCTTAATGGGACAGGGGGGTTATAATTCACCCCTCCACTTT
CASSLMGQGGYNSPLHF
>TRBJ2-7|-|TRBD2|TRBV24-1
TGTGCCACCAGTGACTCGACTAGCGGGGGGCTCTACGAGCAGTACTTC
CATSDSTSGGLYEQYF
>TRBJ2-1|once|TRBD1|TRBV6-5
TGTGCCAGCAGAACGGACAGGGGTATCGGCGATGAGCAGTTCTTC
CASRTDRGIGDEQFF
>TRBJ2-7|-|TRBD2|TRBV6-5
TGTGCCAGCAGTTACTCCCCCCTAGCGGACGCCTACGAGCAGTACTTC
CASSYSPLADAYEQYF
>TRBJ2-4|once|TRBD2|TRBV3-1/TRBV3-2
TGTGCCAGCAGCCAAGATGGGCTAGCGGGGGGGCAACAAGCCAAAAACATTCAGTACTTC
CASSQDGLAGGQQAKNIQYF
>TRBJ2-6|once|TRBD2|TRBV29-1
TGCAGCGCCGCGGGGGTTGCTGGGGCCAACGTCCTGACTTTC
CSAAGVAGANVLTF
>TRBJ2-7|-|TRBD1|TRBV5-5
TGTGCCAGCAGCTTGGGGGCGCAGGGGGCCTACGAGCAGTACTTC
CASSLGAQGAYEQYF
>TRBJ2-1|-|TRBD2|TRBV28
TGTGCCACCACGGGGGGGCCTTACAATGAGCAGTTCTTC
CATTGGPYNEQFF
>TRBJ2-2|-|-|TRBV27
TGTGCCAGCAGTTTCGGGACCGGGGAGCTGTTTTTT
CASSFGTGELFF
>TRBJ1-4|-|TRBD1|TRBV18
TGTGCCAGCTCACCCACAGGGGGTGAAAAACTGTTTTTT
CASSPTGGEKLFF
>TRBJ2-3|once|TRBD1|TRBV19
TGTGCCAGTAGCCAAATGGTCCAGGGGGCTGTGGTGTCAGATACGCAGTATTTT
CASSQMVQGAVVSDTQYF
>TRBJ1-6|-|-|TRBV18
TGTGCCAGCTCACCGCTCGGACAGAACTCCTATAATTCACCCCTCCACTTT
CASSPLGQNSYNSPLHF
>TRBJ2-5|-|TRBD1|TRBV6-5
TGTGCCAGCAGTCTGACAGGGGGATCAGAGACCCAGTACTTC
CASSLTGGSETQYF
>TRBJ1-6|-|-|TRBV2
TGTGCCAGCAGTGAGACCAAACAGGGTTCGAATTCACCCCTCCACTTT
CASSETKQGSNSPLHF
>TRBJ2-3|-|-|TRBV15
TGTGCCACCAGCATAGGCGGGGCTAGCACAGATACGCAGTATTTT
CATSIGGASTDTQYF
>TRBJ2-1|-|-|TRBV9
TGTGCCAGCAGCGTAGCAGGGGAGCTAATGGGTGAGCAGTTCTTC
CASSVAGELMGEQFF
>TRBJ1-5|once|-|TRBV5-6
TGTGCCAGCAGCTTGGGTCGGGTAAGACAGCCCCAGCATTTT
CASSLGRVRQPQHF
>TRBJ1-1|-|TRBD1|TRBV7-9
TGTGCCAGCAGCCCGTCGACAGGGGCGCCCACTGAAGCTTTCTTT
CASSPSTGAPTEAFF
>TRBJ2-7|-|-|TRBV7-9
TGTGCCAGCAGCTTGGGTGGAGAGTCCTACGAGCAGTACTTC
CASSLGGESYEQYF
>TRBJ2-1|once|-|TRBV6-5
TGTGCCAGCAGTTACTCCGGGGAAGAGGCGTTCTTC
CASSYSGEEAFF
>TRBJ2-6|few|-|TRBV5-4
TGTGCCAGCAAAGGGGGTTCTGGGGCCAACGTCCTGACTTTC
CASKGGSGANVLTF
>TRBJ2-7|-|-|TRBV28
TGTGCCAGCAGTTACCAAGGGGGAGGGGGCGAGCAGTACTTC
CASSYQGGGGEQYF
>TRBJ2-3|-|-|TRBV9
TGTGCCAGCAGCGTGTCAGGGCTTAGCACAGATACGCAGTATTTT
CASSVSGLSTDTQYF
>TRBJ2-7|few|TRBD1|TRBV6-5
TGTGCCACCCGCCGGGACAGGGGGTCCTACGAGCAGTACTTC
CATRRDRGSYEQYF
>TRBJ2-1|-|-|TRBV24-1
TGTGCCACCAGCTCGGAGTACAATGAGCAGTTCTTC
CATSSEYNEQFF
>TRBJ1-2|once|-|TRBV2
TGTGCCAGCAGCCCAAGGGGTAACTATGGCTACACCTTC
CASSPRGNYGYTF
>TRBJ1-2|-|-|TRBV4-1
TGCGCCAGCAGCCAGGGGGGGGCCGGGGCTTCTAAGGGCTACACCTTC
CASSQGGAGASKGYTF
>TRBJ2-3|-|TRBD1|TRBV18
TGTGCCAGCTCGCCCGGGACAGGCCGATATTTT
CASSPGTGRYF
>TRBJ1-1|-|TRBD1|TRBV5-5
TGTGCCAGCAGCGCGGACAGGGGGTTAAACACTGAAGCTTTCTTT
CASSADRGLNTEAFF
>TRBJ1-1|-|-|TRBV20-1
TGCAGTGCTAGTAGTTCTAGGGGGAACACTGAAGCTTTCTTT
CSASSSRGNTEAFF